Included here is one T cell receptor beta chain sequence, with context. Some clones are missing from TCRdb's copy, which holds only in-frame ones; the method was immunoSEQ multiplex PCR. The data show thousands of clones, less than 60% seen once. This sample was taken from a study of T cells in localized non-small cell lung cancer. The CDR3 contains 14 residues. Per germline, CDR1 SGDLS and CDR2 YYNGEE. The junction had 10 bases not matched to a gene; V was cut back by 4 bases and J by 7 bases. V and J are TRBV9 and TRBJ1-2, with 7 bases aligning to TRBD1. Sequencing used lymph node tissue, obtained before any cancer treatment. This sequence was found in a male donor aged 60 or over with stage I squamous cell lung carcinoma. The CDR3 region has the DNA TGTGCCAGCAGCCCCACGACAGGGTACGGTGGCTACACCTTC. Protein product: CASSPTTGYGGYTF.